Listed here is a single T cell receptor (beta chain). This sample stems from a study of control samples from healthy donors and cancer patients. The germline CDR1 and CDR2 sequences are SGDLS and YYNGEE. V was pared by 4 bases and J by 4 bases, with 11 bases between. This CDR3 contains 13 residues. The assay was immunoSEQ multiplex PCR, and TCRdb's table has in-frame clones only and misses some. The top ten hold 1.3% to 1.5% of the sample, which has about 170,000 clones, approximately 94% seen once. The clonotype originates from a woman aged 18-29 years in good health. V gene TRBV9 combines with J gene TRBJ2-5, with D maybe TRBD2 (6 bases). Sequencing input: blood. The CDR3 region has the DNA TGTGCCAGCAGCCCGACTAGTGGAGAGACCCAGTACTTC. The encoded protein is CASSPTSGETQYF.